This TCR beta chain was recovered during a study of breast tumors, draining lymph nodes, adjacent tissues. Study results and limitations: Tumors had less TCR diversity than lymph nodes, more than nontumor tissue. Most tumor T cells seemingly derive from lymph node, then expand in tumor. Compared with basal-like, luminal-like tumors shared significantly more repertoire with nontumor tissue.

The table lists this clonotype with many counts. As yet, its antigen is unknown. An end of the junction does not agree with germline; a read error may underlie this. Axillary draining lymph nodes of breast cancer patients supplied the node samples. Each CDR3 protein is one row after TCRdb ran MiXCR on the multiplex PCR reads. The profile shows 180,000 or so distinct CDR3 sequences, around 33% of them singletons. The sample taken for sequencing was axillary lymph node tissue. This TCR was recovered from a female donor with breast cancer. Some clones in this sample may be carry-over from other donors' samples.

The DNA of the CDR3 is TGCAGTGCTCGAGACCCCATACAGGGGAGGAGAAGTTCACCCCTCCACTTT. It translates to CSARDPIQGRRSSPLHF. The gene calls are TRBV20-1 and TRBJ1-6; 7 bases line up with TRBD1. CDR3 size: 17 residues. The germline V gene has CDR1 DFQATT and CDR2 SNEGSKA (reference sequence).